This T cell receptor (beta chain) was recovered during a study of T-cell memory formation after mild COVID-19. Study-wide findings and caveats: Clones that contracted from day 15 to 85 had balanced CD4/CD8; later expanders were CD4+ biased. The second-wave clones peaking on day 37 were not confirmed as SARS-CoV-2-specific. Those CD4+ clones that contracted were mainly in CM and EM (CD8+ ones in EMRA).

TCR alpha and TCR beta cDNA libraries with sample barcodes and UMIs came from 5'RACE using constant-segment primers. TCRdb processed the 5' RACE reads anew with MiXCR; each CDR3 protein has one entry. The data hold 250,000 to 300,000 distinct CDR3 sequences, with 15% to 20% observed a single time. The CDR3 sequence is 12 residues long. The ends were cut back, 4 bases at V and 3 bases at J, with 7 bases in the middle. Germline assignment: CDR1 MNHNS and CDR2 SASEGT. For this clonotype: The antigen remains unidentified.

Sequencing was carried out using PBMCs or a T cell subset sorted from them (not recorded which). V gene TRBV6-1 combines with J gene TRBJ2-7; unclear D gene. This TCR came from a man in his late teens or twenties who had mild COVID-19 (a few samples of this study predate the infection). Cell type and time point are not known. The CDR3 protein is CASSGRLYEQYF. CDR3 DNA sequence: TGTGCCAGCAGTGGCCGCCTCTACGAGCAGTACTTC.